One sample yielded the 13 T cell receptor beta chains listed below, sequenced in a study of blood T cell repertoires in COVID-19. Assay: immunoSEQ multiplex PCR; the TCRdb copy retains only in-frame clones and omits some. The sample records approximately 160,000 clones, roughly nine tenths being singletons. The sample consisted of peripheral blood. All receptors come from a woman aged 70-85 years with acute or convalescent COVID-19.

The chain couples TRBV27 to TRBJ2-1; 12 bases line up with TRBD2. Losses at the gene ends were 4 bases for V and 6 bases for J; bases not matched to a gene: 10. CDR3 length: 17 amino acids. Germline CDR1 reads MNHEY; CDR2 reads SMNVEV (reference sequence). CDR3 DNA sequence: TGTGCCAGCAGTTCCCACTCGACTAGCGGGAGTCGCAATGAGCAGTTCTTC. This gives the protein CASSSHSTSGSRNEQFF.

The chain couples TRBV6-2 or TRBV6-3 to TRBJ1-1; 7 nucleotides align to TRBD1. Trimming removed 2 bases from V and 7 bases from J; junction bases left unmatched: 7. The CDR3 length is 14 residues. Germline lookup yields CDR1 MNHEY and CDR2 SVGEGT. CDR3 sequence (DNA): TGTGCCAGCAGTTACCAGGGGGACCCCGTTGAAGCTTTCTTT. It is translated as CASSYQGDPVEAFF.

The chain uses TRBV7-2 and TRBJ1-2; D is possibly TRBD1 (5 bases). The CDR3 has 15 amino acids. Trimming stripped 3 bases from V and 6 bases from J, with 17 bases between. The V gene's germline CDR1 is SGHTA and CDR2 FQGNSA. Here the CDR3 DNA reads TGTGCCAGCAGCTTTTCTGACAGTCCCCGGCATGGCTACACCTTC. It codes for CASSFSDSPRHGYTF.

The V and J genes are TRBV4-2 and TRBJ1-3, with 7 positions matching TRBD1. This CDR3 comprises 16 residues. The J segment lost 0 bases and the V segment lost 1 base, leaving 3 bases of the junction unmatched. The germline V gene has CDR1 LGHNA and CDR2 YNFKEQ. CDR3 sequence reads: CASSQVQGSSGNTIYF. CDR3 DNA sequence: TGTGCCAGCAGCCAAGTACAGGGGTCCTCTGGAAACACCATATATTTT.

The chain employs TRBV10-3 and TRBJ2-2, with D maybe TRBD1 (6 bases). The CDR3 extends over 14 amino acids. V lost 8 bases, J lost 7 bases, and 17 bases lay in between. Germline assignment: CDR1 ENHRY and CDR2 SYGVKD. In nucleotides, the CDR3 is TGTGCCATCTTACGGGACAAGGGCCTCGGGGAGCTGTTTTTT. Translation: CAILRDKGLGELFF.

The chain uses TRBV7-8 and TRBJ2-4; D might be TRBD2 (6 bases). The germline V gene has CDR1 SGHVS and CDR2 FQNEAQ. The CDR3 extends over 12 amino acids. Trimming removed 5 bases from V and 8 bases from J, with 10 bases in between. The CDR3 coding sequence is TGTGCCAGCAGCCAAGGAGGGGACATTCAGTACTTC. Encoded protein: CASSQGGDIQYF.

As regards this clone: The sample holds other DNA sequences that translate to the same CDR3. V usage is TRBV7-9 and J usage is TRBJ1-2, with 7 bases fitting TRBD1. Germline V gene sequence: CDR1 SEHNR, CDR2 FQNEAQ (reference sequence). The CDR3 is made up of 12 amino acids. J lost 5 bases, V lost 4 bases, and 1 base had no gene match. The CDR3 DNA reads TGTGCCAGCAGCTCGACAGGGTATGGCTACACCTTC. Translating gives CASSSTGYGYTF.

The gene calls are TRBV5-1 and TRBJ2-3; TRBD2 matches at 7 bases. This CDR3 is built from 12 residues. In germline, CDR1 is SGHRS, CDR2 YFSETQ. The ends lost 7 bases at V and 6 bases at J; junction bases unmatched: 5. The CDR3 DNA reads TGCGCCAGCGTAGGACTAGGCGATACGCAGTATTTT. Its translation: CASVGLGDTQYF. Filled out from reference TRBV5-1 and TRBJ2-3, the complete variable domain reads KAGVTQTPRYLIKTRGQQVTLSCSPISGHRSVSWYQQTPGQGLQFLFEYFSETQRNKGNFPGRFSGRQFSNSRSEMNVSTLELGDSALYLCASVGLGDTQYFGPGTRLTVL.

The rearrangement uses TRBV7-9 and TRBJ1-1, with 9 bases lining up with TRBD1. V lost 2 bases and J lost 10; bases outside the gene matches: 14. Germline CDR1 reads SEHNR; CDR2 reads FQNEAQ (reference sequence). The CDR3 runs to 16 residues. CDR3 sequence (DNA): TGTGCCAGCAGCTTAAAAACAGGGGGCTTGACCAGGGGAGCTTTCTTT. Its protein is CASSLKTGGLTRGAFF. Full variable domain (missing parts from reference TRBV7-9 and TRBJ1-1): DTGVSQNPRHKITKRGQNVTFRCDPISEHNRLYWYRQTLGQGPEFLTYFQNEAQLEKSRLLSDRFSAERPKGSFSTLEIQRTEQGDSAMYLCASSLKTGGLTRGAFFGQGTRLTVV.

The J gene is TRBJ1-2, the V gene TRBV7-9; D is perhaps TRBD1 (6 bases). Trimming took 5 bases from V and 4 from J, leaving 20 bases between them. Germline V gene lookup returns CDR1 SEHNR and CDR2 FQNEAQ (reference sequence). The CDR3 length is 16 residues. The CDR3 region has the DNA TGTGCCAGCAGCCGTAGTACAGGGACGGACTCCTATGGCTACACCTTC. Protein product: CASSRSTGTDSYGYTF.

This chain connects TRBV9 to TRBJ2-1, with TRBD2 matching over 7 bases. The germline CDR1 and CDR2 sequences are SGDLS and YYNGEE. The CDR3 is 14 residues long. The ends lost 0 bases at V and 8 bases at J; junction bases unmatched: 5. The chain's CDR3 is CASSVGREKDEQFF. The CDR3 nucleotides read TGTGCCAGCAGCGTAGGGCGGGAGAAAGATGAGCAGTTCTTC.

This clone is a singleton in its sample. The rearrangement uses TRBV4-3 and TRBJ1-5; weak D call: TRBD1 (6 bases). The ends were cut back, 0 bases at V and 7 bases at J, with 13 bases in the middle. CDR1 and CDR2 from the germline V gene are LGHNA and YSLEER. The CDR3 has 15 residues. For the CDR3, the DNA is TGCGCCAGCAGCCAAGATTGGCTGGGGGCCCAGCCCCAGCATTTT. Translating gives CASSQDWLGAQPQHF.

The chain joins TRBV3-1 (or the pseudogene TRBV3-2) to TRBJ2-7, with 9 bases aligning to TRBD1. V shed 5 bases, J shed 2 bases, and the junction held 7 bases outside the gene matches. This CDR3 has 15 residues. Germline V gives CDR1 LGHDT, CDR2 YNNKEL (reference sequence). The CDR3 protein is CASSDRDRAPYEQYF. CDR3 coding DNA: TGTGCCAGCAGCGACCGGGACAGGGCCCCCTACGAGCAGTACTTC.